What follows describes a single T cell receptor (beta chain). As yet, its antigen is unknown. This sample is drawn from a study of T-cell memory formation after mild COVID-19. In the study overall: The two donors had largely donor-specific TCR clusters. General observations from the study: Among contracting clones, CD4+ were mainly CM/EM and CD8+ enriched in EMRA. SARS-CoV-2 specificity of second-wave clones peaking day 37 was unconfirmed.

Constant-segment primers were used for 5'RACE, and the resulting TCR alpha and TCR beta cDNA libraries carried sample barcodes and UMIs. Via MiXCR, TCRdb re-called the 5' RACE reads, giving one row per CDR3 protein. The sample lists around 420,000 distinct CDR3 sequences, roughly 26% occurring once. Sample: PBMCs or a T cell subset sorted from them (not recorded which). This TCR derives from an adult woman who had mild COVID-19 (a few samples of this study predate the infection). Cell type and time point are not known.

The CDR3 sequence: CASSYSRTARRPQHF. The CDR3 DNA reads as TGTGCCAGCAGTTACTCGAGGACAGCAAGACGGCCCCAGCATTTT. The V gene is TRBV6-5, the J gene TRBJ1-5; D is possibly TRBD1 (6 bases). Germline V gene lookup returns CDR1 MNHEY and CDR2 SVGAGI. The CDR3 has 15 amino acids. Trimming removed 0 bases at V and 9 bases at J, with 15 bases between.